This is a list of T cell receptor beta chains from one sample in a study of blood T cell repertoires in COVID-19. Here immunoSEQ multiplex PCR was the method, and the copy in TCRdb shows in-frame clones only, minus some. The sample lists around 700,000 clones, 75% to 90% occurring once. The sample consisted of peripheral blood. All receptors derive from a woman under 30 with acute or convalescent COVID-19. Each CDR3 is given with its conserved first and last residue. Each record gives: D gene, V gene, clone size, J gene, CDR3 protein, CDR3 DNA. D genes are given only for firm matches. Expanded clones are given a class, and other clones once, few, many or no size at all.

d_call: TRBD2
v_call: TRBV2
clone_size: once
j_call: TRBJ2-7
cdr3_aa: CASSDDLRVSGEAGEQYF
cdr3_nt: TGTGCCAGCAGTGATGATCTCCGGGTTAGCGGGGAGGCTGGAGAGCAGTACTTC

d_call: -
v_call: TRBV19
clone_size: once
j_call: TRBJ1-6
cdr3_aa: CASTLMGAVNSPLHF
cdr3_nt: TGTGCCAGCACTCTTATGGGGGCCGTCAATTCACCCCTCCACTTT

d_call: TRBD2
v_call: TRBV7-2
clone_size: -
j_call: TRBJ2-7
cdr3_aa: CASSLERRLAGASYEQYF
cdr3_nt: TGTGCCAGCAGCTTAGAGCGTCGACTAGCGGGAGCTTCCTACGAGCAGTACTTC

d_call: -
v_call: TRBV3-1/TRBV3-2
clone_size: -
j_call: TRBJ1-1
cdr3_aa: CASSQDMGRHTEAFF
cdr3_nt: TGTGCCAGCAGCCAAGATATGGGCAGACACACTGAAGCTTTCTTT

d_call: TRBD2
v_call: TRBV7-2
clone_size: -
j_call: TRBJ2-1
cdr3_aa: CASSLQWTSESEQFF
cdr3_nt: TGTGCCAGCAGCTTACAATGGACTAGCGAGAGTGAGCAGTTCTTC

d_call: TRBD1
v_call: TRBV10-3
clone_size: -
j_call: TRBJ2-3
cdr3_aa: CASNNRDRGADTQYF
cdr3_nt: TGTGCCAGCAACAACCGGGACAGGGGTGCAGATACGCAGTATTTT

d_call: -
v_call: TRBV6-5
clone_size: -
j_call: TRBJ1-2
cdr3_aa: CASSYRGGYGYTF
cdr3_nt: TGTGCCAGCAGTTACAGGGGAGGCTATGGCTACACCTTC

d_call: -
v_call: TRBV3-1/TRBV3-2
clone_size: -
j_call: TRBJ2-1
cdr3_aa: CASSQIRDNEQFF
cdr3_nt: TGTGCCAGCAGCCAGATTCGGGACAATGAGCAGTTCTTC

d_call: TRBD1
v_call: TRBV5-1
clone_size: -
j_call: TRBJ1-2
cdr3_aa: CASSLGPGQGAGYTF
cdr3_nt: TGCGCCAGCAGCTTGGGCCCGGGACAGGGAGCTGGCTACACCTTC

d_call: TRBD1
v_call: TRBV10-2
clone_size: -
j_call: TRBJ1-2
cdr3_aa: CASSESGGNGYTF
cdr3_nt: TGCGCCAGCAGTGAGTCAGGGGGCAATGGCTACACCTTC

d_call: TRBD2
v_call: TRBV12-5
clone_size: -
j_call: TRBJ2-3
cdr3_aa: CASGLSLAGGTDTQYF
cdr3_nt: TGTGCTAGTGGTTTGTCGCTAGCGGGGGGAACAGATACGCAGTATTTT

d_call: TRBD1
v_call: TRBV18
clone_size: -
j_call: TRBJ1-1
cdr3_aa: CASSPSGQKGPEAFF
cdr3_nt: TGTGCCAGCTCACCCTCGGGACAGAAGGGGCCTGAAGCTTTCTTT

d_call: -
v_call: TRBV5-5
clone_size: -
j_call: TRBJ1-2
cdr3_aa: CASSLQPGGGYTF
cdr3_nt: TGTGCCAGCAGCCTACAACCCGGAGGCGGCTACACCTTC

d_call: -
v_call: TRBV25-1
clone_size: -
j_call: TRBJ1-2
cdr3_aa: CASMQGREGYTF
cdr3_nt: TGTGCCAGCATGCAGGGGCGTGAGGGCTACACCTTC

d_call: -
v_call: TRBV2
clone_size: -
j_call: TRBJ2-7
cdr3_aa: CASQRTSLGEQYF
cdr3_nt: TGTGCCTCCCAACGGACAAGTCTCGGGGAGCAGTACTTC

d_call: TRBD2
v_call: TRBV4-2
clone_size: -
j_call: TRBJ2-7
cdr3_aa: CASSQLAGGPYEQYF
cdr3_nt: TGTGCCAGCAGCCAGCTAGCGGGGGGGCCCTACGAGCAGTACTTC

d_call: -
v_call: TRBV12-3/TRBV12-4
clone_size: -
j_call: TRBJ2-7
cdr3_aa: CASSAQGVEQYF
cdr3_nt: TGTGCCAGCAGTGCCCAGGGTGTGGAGCAGTACTTC

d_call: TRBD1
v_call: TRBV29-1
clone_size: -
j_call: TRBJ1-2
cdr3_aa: CSVEGDSEGYTF
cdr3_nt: TGCAGCGTCGAGGGGGACAGCGAAGGCTACACCTTC

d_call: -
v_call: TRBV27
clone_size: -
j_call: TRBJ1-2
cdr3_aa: CATLAPTGYTYGGRHGYTF
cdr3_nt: TGTGCCACCCTCGCCCCCACAGGGTACACCTATGGTGGCCGCCATGGCTACACCTTC

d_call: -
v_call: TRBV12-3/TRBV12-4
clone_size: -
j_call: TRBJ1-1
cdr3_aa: CASSVTGLTEAFF
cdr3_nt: TGTGCCAGCAGTGTTACAGGGCTCACTGAAGCTTTCTTT

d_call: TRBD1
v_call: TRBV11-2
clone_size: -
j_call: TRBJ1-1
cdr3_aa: CASSQYRGSNTEAFF
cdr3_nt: TGTGCCAGCAGTCAATACAGGGGGTCGAACACTGAAGCTTTCTTT

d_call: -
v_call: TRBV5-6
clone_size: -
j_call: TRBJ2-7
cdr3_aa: CASSLVTYEQYF
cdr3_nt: TGTGCCAGCAGCTTGGTTACCTACGAGCAGTACTTC

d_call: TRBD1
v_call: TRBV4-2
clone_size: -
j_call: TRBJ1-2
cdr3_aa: CASSQGTGEDYGYTF
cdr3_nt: TGTGCCAGCAGCCAAGGGACAGGGGAAGACTATGGCTACACCTTC

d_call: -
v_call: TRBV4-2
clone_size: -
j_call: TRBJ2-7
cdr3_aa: CASSQDGRGAHEQYF
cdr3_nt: TGTGCCAGCAGCCAAGATGGCAGAGGTGCCCACGAGCAGTACTTC

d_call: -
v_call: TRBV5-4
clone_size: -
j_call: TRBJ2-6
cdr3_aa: CASSYFRPSGANVLTF
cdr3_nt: TGTGCCAGCAGCTATTTCAGGCCTTCTGGGGCCAACGTCCTGACTTTC

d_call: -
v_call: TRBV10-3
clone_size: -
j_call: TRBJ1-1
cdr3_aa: CATGRVNTEAFF
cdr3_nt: TGTGCCACCGGCAGGGTGAACACTGAAGCTTTCTTT

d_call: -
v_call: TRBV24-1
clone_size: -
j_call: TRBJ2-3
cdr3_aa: CATSDLQSTDTQYF
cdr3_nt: TGTGCCACCAGTGATTTGCAGTCCACAGATACGCAGTATTTT

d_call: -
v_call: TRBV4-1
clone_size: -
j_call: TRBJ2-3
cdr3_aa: CASSLGIRGDTQYF
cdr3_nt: TGCGCCAGCAGCCTGGGGATTCGGGGAGATACGCAGTATTTT

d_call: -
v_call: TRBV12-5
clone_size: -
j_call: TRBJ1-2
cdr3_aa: CASGRRHYGYTF
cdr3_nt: TGTGCTAGTGGTAGGAGACACTATGGCTACACCTTC

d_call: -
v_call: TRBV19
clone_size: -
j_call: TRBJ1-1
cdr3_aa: CASIARGANTEAFF
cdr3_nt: TGTGCCAGTATCGCCAGGGGTGCGAACACTGAAGCTTTCTTT

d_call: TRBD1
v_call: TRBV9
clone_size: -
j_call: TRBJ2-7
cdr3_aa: CASSVEGDRTDEQYF
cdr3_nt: TGTGCCAGCAGCGTAGAAGGGGACAGAACCGACGAGCAGTACTTC

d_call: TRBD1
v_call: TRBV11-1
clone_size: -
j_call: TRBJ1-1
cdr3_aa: CASSGRDRANTEAFF
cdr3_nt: TGTGCCAGCAGCGGACGGGACAGGGCGAACACTGAAGCTTTCTTT

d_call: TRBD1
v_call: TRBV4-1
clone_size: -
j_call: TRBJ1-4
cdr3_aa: CASSQDKGTANEKLFF
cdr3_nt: TGCGCCAGCAGCCAAGATAAAGGGACAGCCAATGAAAAACTGTTTTTT

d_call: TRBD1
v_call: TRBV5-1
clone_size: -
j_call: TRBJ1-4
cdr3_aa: CASSEGAANEKLFF
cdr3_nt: TGCGCCAGCAGCGAGGGGGCTGCTAATGAAAAACTGTTTTTT

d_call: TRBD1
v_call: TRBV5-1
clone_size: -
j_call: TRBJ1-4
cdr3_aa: CASSLAGTGGTNEKLFF
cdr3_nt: TGCGCCAGCAGCCTGGCCGGGACAGGGGGAACTAATGAAAAACTGTTTTTT